The 32 T cell receptor beta chains below come from one sample, sequenced in a study of blood T cell repertoires in COVID-19. Assay used: immunoSEQ multiplex PCR; TCRdb lists only in-frame clones, some missing. The sample comprises about 200,000 clones, roughly 75% of which are singletons, and less than 7% rests with the top ten. The sequenced sample consisted of peripheral blood. These TCRs come from a woman in her seventies with acute or convalescent COVID-19.

This rearrangement joins TRBV27 to TRBJ2-7, with TRBD1 identical over 8 bases. The germline gives CDR1 MNHEY, CDR2 SMNVEV (reference sequence). This CDR3 is built from 15 residues. Trimming removed 10 bases from V and 2 bases from J; junction bases left unmatched: 13. CDR3 sequence: CATRPRTGPTYEQYF. The CDR3 nucleotides are TGTGCCACCAGACCCCGGACAGGGCCCACCTACGAGCAGTACTTC.

V is TRBV30 and J is TRBJ1-3; TRBD1 matches 9 bases. V trimming: 2 bases; J trimming: 4 bases; junction bases outside the gene matches: 6. The CDR3 runs 15 residues. Germline CDR1 is GTSNPN and CDR2 is SVGIG (reference sequence). CDR3: CAWSRNRGPGNTIYF. In DNA, the CDR3 is TGTGCCTGGAGTCGAAACAGGGGGCCAGGAAACACCATATATTTT.

In its sample, this clone was seen once. The chain's CDR3 is CASRISGRAVLGTGELFF. CDR3 nucleotide sequence: TGTGCCAGCAGGATTAGCGGGAGGGCCGTTCTTGGGACCGGGGAGCTGTTTTTT. V and J are TRBV27 and TRBJ2-2; 11 bases are shared with TRBD2. The CDR3 runs 18 residues. The ends lost 6 bases at V and 5 bases at J; junction bases unmatched: 14. Germline-derived CDR1 and CDR2 are MNHEY and SMNVEV (reference sequence).

The chain is built from TRBV7-9 and TRBJ1-2; 8 bases are shared with TRBD1. J lost 1 base, V lost 5 bases, and 9 bases had no gene match. The germline V gene encodes CDR1 SEHNR and CDR2 FQNEAQ (reference sequence). The CDR3 is 16 residues long. The CDR3 DNA reads as TGTGCCAGCAGCCTAAAGACAGGGGCTCATAACTATGGCTACACCTTC. It is translated as CASSLKTGAHNYGYTF.

The chain recombines TRBV9 with TRBJ1-6; 7 bases map to TRBD1. J was trimmed by 8 bases and V by 4 bases; bases with no gene match: 12. Germline V gene data show CDR1 as SGDLS and CDR2 as YYNGEE. This CDR3 is 16 amino acids long. The CDR3 loop reads CASSPDTGVRHSPLHF. CDR3 bases: TGTGCCAGCAGCCCAGACACAGGGGTGCGGCATTCACCCCTCCACTTT.

This clone is a singleton in its sample. The V gene is TRBV28, the J gene TRBJ1-2; maybe TRBD1 (6 bases). The V gene's germline CDR1 is MDHEN and CDR2 SYDVKM. This CDR3 is built from 13 residues. Trimming removed 5 bases at V and 1 base at J, with 8 bases between. The CDR3 reads CASSTQGNYGYTF. The CDR3 bases are TGTGCCAGCAGTACACAGGGTAACTATGGCTACACCTTC.

The V and J genes are TRBV27 and TRBJ2-7; TRBD1 agrees at 8 bases. Per germline, CDR1 MNHEY and CDR2 SMNVEV (reference sequence). Trimming took 6 bases from V and 3 from J; bases not matched to a gene: 7. CDR3 length: 14 residues. CDR3 sequence reads: CASRPGQVRYEQYF. Written as DNA, the CDR3 is TGTGCCAGCAGACCGGGACAGGTCCGCTACGAGCAGTACTTC.

The chain carries TRBV7-8 and TRBJ1-4, with D unclear. The CDR3 runs 14 residues. The V end was cut by 5 bases, the J end by 6 bases, with 13 bases between. Germline lookup yields CDR1 SGHVS and CDR2 FQNEAQ. The CDR3 sequence is CASSQRGSDEKLFF. DNA of the CDR3: TGTGCCAGCAGCCAACGGGGTTCAGATGAAAAACTGTTTTTT.

The V call is TRBV11-2, the J call TRBJ2-1; D gene ambiguous. Trimming left V 5 bases short and J 3 bases short, with 5 bases between. The length of the CDR3 is 12 residues. Germline CDR1 is SGHAT and CDR2 is FQNNGV. The CDR3 region is CASSQHYNEQFF. DNA for the CDR3: TGTGCCAGCAGCCAACACTACAATGAGCAGTTCTTC.

This clone has only one observation. The gene calls are TRBV27 and TRBJ1-1; no definite D call. The CDR3 loop spans 15 amino acids. Germline V gives CDR1 MNHEY, CDR2 SMNVEV (reference sequence). V was clipped by 3 bases and J by 5 bases, with 16 bases between them. The CDR3 loop reads CASSFSALEATEAFF. In DNA form, the CDR3 reads TGTGCCAGCAGTTTCTCGGCCCTTGAGGCGACTGAAGCTTTCTTT.

The chain has TRBV18 and TRBJ1-4, with TRBD1 matching over 9 bases. The CDR3 contains 16 residues. Germline CDR1 is KGHSH and CDR2 is LQKENI. V trimming: 4 bases; J trimming: 8 bases; junction bases outside the gene matches: 11. Here the CDR3 reads CASSLDRGYVGEKLFF. CDR3 bases: TGTGCCAGCTCACTGGACAGGGGATATGTAGGCGAAAAACTGTTTTTT.

J is TRBJ2-2 and V is TRBV28; D may be TRBD1 (6 bases). The length of the CDR3 is 13 residues. V was pared by 11 bases and J by 5 bases, with 15 bases between. Germline values: CDR1 MDHEN, CDR2 SYDVKM. CDR3 coding DNA: TGTGCCTGGGGGCGGTCCGATACCGGGGAGCTGTTTTTT. Protein product: CAWGRSDTGELFF.

The chain links TRBV9 to TRBJ2-1; 8 nucleotides line up with TRBD2. Germline V lookup: CDR1 SGDLS, CDR2 YYNGEE. This CDR3 has 12 residues. The V and J ends lost 1 base and 16 bases, in that order; junction bases with no gene match: 7. The CDR3 nucleotides read TGTGCCAGCAGCGTAAATGCGGGAGGTTTATTCTTC. The encoded protein is CASSVNAGGLFF.

This clone was observed a single time. The genes are TRBV5-1 and TRBJ2-2, with 10 bases that match TRBD2. Trimming at V came to 0 bases and at J to 2 bases, leaving 4 bases not matched to a gene. The CDR3 totals 17 residues. Germline CDR1 SGHRS, CDR2 YFSETQ. CDR3 protein: CASSLGLAGENTGELFF. For the CDR3, the DNA is TGCGCCAGCAGCTTGGGGCTAGCGGGAGAAAACACCGGGGAGCTGTTTTTT.

The V and J genes are TRBV5-4 and TRBJ2-1; TRBD2 matches 11 bases. The CDR3 contains 15 residues. In germline, CDR1 is SGHNT, CDR2 YYREEE (reference sequence). Germline trimming cut 4 bases from V and 5 bases from J; bases unmatched to any gene: 5. For the CDR3, the DNA is TGTGCCAGCAGCCCTGGACTAGCGGGCCACAATGAGCAGTTCTTC. It is translated as CASSPGLAGHNEQFF.

V and J are TRBV30 and TRBJ2-7; 9 bases agree with TRBD1. Germline-derived CDR1 and CDR2 are GTSNPN and SVGIG (reference sequence). CDR3 length equals 14 residues. V lost 0 bases to trimming and J lost 4 bases; unmatched junction nucleotides: 4. As DNA, the CDR3 is TGTGCCTGGAGTGTGGGGACAGGGTGGTACGAGCAGTACTTC. This sequence encodes CAWSVGTGWYEQYF.

The CDR3 DNA reads TGTGCCAGTAGTAGCGGGAGGGCCTCCGAGCAGTACTTC. It is translated as CASSSGRASEQYF. The gene calls are TRBV19 and TRBJ2-7, with 9 bases matching TRBD2. From germline, CDR1 is LNHDA and CDR2 SQIVND (reference sequence). CDR3 length equals 13 residues. V gave up 4 bases and J gave up 6 bases; unmatched junction bases: 4.

This rearrangement joins TRBV29-1 to TRBJ1-3; TRBD1 agrees at 8 bases. There are 14 residues in the CDR3. V dropped 6 bases and J dropped 4; count of bases not matched to a gene: 8. Germline lookup yields CDR1 SQVTM and CDR2 ANQGSEA. CDR3 region: CSVVTGGYGNTIYF. CDR3 in DNA: TGCAGCGTCGTCACAGGGGGTTACGGAAACACCATATATTTT.

V is TRBV7-8 and J is TRBJ2-3; 8 bases fit TRBD2. Looked up from germline, CDR1 is SGHVS and CDR2 is FQNEAQ. This CDR3 is built from 16 residues. The J segment lost 1 base and the V segment lost 4 bases, leaving 7 bases of the junction unmatched. The CDR3 coding sequence is TGTGCCAGCAGCTCCTTAGCGGGGTCTGGCACAGATACGCAGTATTTT. Translation gives CASSSLAGSGTDTQYF.

V usage is TRBV5-1 and J usage is TRBJ1-3, with a tentative D call TRBD1 (5 bases). This CDR3 has 14 residues. The ends were cut back, 3 bases at V and 4 bases at J, with 11 bases in the middle. Germline CDR1 SGHRS, CDR2 YFSETQ. The DNA of the CDR3 is TGCGCCAGCAGCTCCGCAGGGTACGGAAACACCATATATTTT. As protein: CASSSAGYGNTIYF.

This clone was detected a few times. DNA of the CDR3: TGTGCCAGCAGCTTGAGGTCCCAGACAGGGGGCACAGATACGCAGTATTTT. Residues: CASSLRSQTGGTDTQYF. The V gene is TRBV5-5, the J gene TRBJ2-3, with 8 bases aligning to TRBD1. The CDR3 spans 17 residues. Germline loops: CDR1 SGHKS, CDR2 YYEKEE (reference sequence). V lost 1 base, J lost 1 base, and 8 bases stayed unmatched.

The J gene is TRBJ2-5, the V gene TRBV9; tentatively, D is TRBD2 (6 bases). Germline V lookup: CDR1 SGDLS, CDR2 YYNGEE. This CDR3 has 13 amino acids. V dropped 0 bases and J dropped 5 bases, with 8 bases sitting between them. The CDR3, as DNA: TGTGCCAGCAGCGTAGGAGGGAGGGAGACCCAGTACTTC. It yields the protein CASSVGGRETQYF. Full variable domain (remainder filled in from reference TRBV9 and TRBJ2-5): DSGVTQTPKHLITATGQRVTLRCSPRSGDLSVYWYQQSLDQGLQFLIQYYNGEERAKGNILERFSAQQFPDLHSELNLSSLELGDSALYFCASSVGGRETQYFGPGTRLLVL.

The genes are TRBV5-6 and TRBJ2-2; the D is unclear. Trimming cost V 1 base and J 2 bases, with 12 bases left between them. The germline gives CDR1 SGHDT, CDR2 YYEEEE. The CDR3 covers 16 residues. CDR3 sequence (DNA): TGTGCCAGCAGCTTGTTTTCCCTTCCCAACACCGGGGAGCTGTTTTTT. Amino acid sequence: CASSLFSLPNTGELFF.

The chain uses TRBV10-3 and TRBJ2-1; possibly TRBD2 for D (6 bases). V shed 11 bases and J shed 3 bases, with 11 bases lying between them. Germline V gene lookup returns CDR1 ENHRY and CDR2 SYGVKD. There are 12 residues in the CDR3. CDR3 in DNA: TGTGCCTCCGGGACTGACTACAATGAGCAGTTCTTC. Its translation is CASGTDYNEQFF.

This clone was seen only a few times. V gene TRBV27 combines with J gene TRBJ1-4; 7 nucleotides match TRBD1. The CDR3 loop spans 15 amino acids. V lost 5 bases and J lost 2; bases outside the gene matches: 5. Germline assignment: CDR1 MNHEY and CDR2 SMNVEV (reference sequence). For the CDR3, the DNA is TGTGCCAGCAGTAGAGGGGGCGGCACTAATGAAAAACTGTTTTTT. Protein: CASSRGGGTNEKLFF. Full variable domain (remainder filled in from reference TRBV27 and TRBJ1-4): EAQVTQNPRYLITVTGKKLTVTCSQNMNHEYMSWYRQDPGLGLRQIYYSMNVEVTDKGDVPEGYKVSRKEKRNFPLILESPSPNQTSLYFCASSRGGGTNEKLFFGSGTQLSVL.

The chain joins TRBV5-1 to TRBJ2-1, with D possibly TRBD1 on 6 matching bases. Looked up from germline, CDR1 is SGHRS and CDR2 is YFSETQ. The CDR3 covers 16 residues. V lost 0 bases, J lost 1 base, and 11 bases lay in between. CDR3 in amino acids: CASSLVRDKSYNEQFF. The CDR3 DNA follows: TGCGCCAGCAGCTTGGTCCGGGACAAGTCCTACAATGAGCAGTTCTTC.

A few counts support this clone. V gene TRBV3-1 (or the pseudogene TRBV3-2) combines with J gene TRBJ2-2, with 8 bases fitting TRBD2. V lost 1 base and J lost 5; bases outside the gene matches: 6. This CDR3 contains 16 residues. Germline CDR1 is LGHDT and CDR2 is YNNKEL (reference sequence). CDR3 sequence reads: CASSQAAGVKTGELFF. CDR3 nucleotides: TGTGCCAGCAGCCAAGCAGCGGGAGTCAAAACCGGGGAGCTGTTTTTT.

The CDR3 region is CASSQGLATTYEQYF. CDR3 DNA sequence: TGCGCCAGCAGCCAAGGGCTAGCGACCACCTACGAGCAGTACTTC. This chain joins TRBV4-1 and TRBJ2-7; weak D call: TRBD2 (6 bases). CDR1 and CDR2 (germline): MGHRA, YSYEKL. V was clipped by 1 base and J by 2 bases, with 12 bases between them. The length of the CDR3 is 15 residues.

As to this clone: The junction shows a germline mismatch at one end, possibly a read error. The V call is TRBV27, the J call TRBJ2-5, with D tentatively TRBD2 (6 bases). Looked up from germline, CDR1 is MNHEY and CDR2 is SMNVEV (reference sequence). This CDR3 comprises 10 residues. The CDR3 DNA is TGTGCCAGCTTTGGGACTCCCTCAAACTTC. It encodes CASFGTPSNF.

The CDR3 sequence is CASSPRGALGNQPQHF. The DNA of the CDR3 is TGTGCCAGCAGCCCTCGCGGGGCGCTTGGCAATCAGCCCCAGCATTTT. This chain joins TRBV27 and TRBJ1-5, with D perhaps matching TRBD1 (5 bases). The CDR3 contains 16 residues. CDR1 is MNHEY, CDR2 SMNVEV, per germline (reference sequence). V was clipped by 6 bases and J by 2 bases, with 17 bases between them.

The V gene is TRBV13, the J gene TRBJ1-1; 9 positions agree with TRBD1. CDR1 and CDR2 from the germline V gene are PRHDT and FYEKMQ (reference sequence). This CDR3 spans 17 amino acids. Trimming removed 2 bases from V and 0 bases from J; junction bases left unmatched: 7. The CDR3 region has the DNA TGTGCCAGCAGCTTACCCGGGACAGGGCTCATGAACACTGAAGCTTTCTTT. The encoded protein is CASSLPGTGLMNTEAFF.

This clone was seen once. The chain combines TRBV9 with TRBJ1-1; a possible D gene is TRBD1 (6 bases). Germline V gives CDR1 SGDLS, CDR2 YYNGEE. Trimming removed 1 base at V and 4 bases at J, with 14 bases between. The CDR3 consists of 15 residues. The CDR3 DNA reads TGTGCCAGCAGCGTAATTCCCGGACAGCCCACTGAAGCTTTCTTT. Residues: CASSVIPGQPTEAFF.